The T cell receptor (beta chain) described here comes from a study of CD8 T cells in ankylosing spondylitis. Study results and limitations: Apparently characteristic of ankylosing spondylitis blood was a TCR beta motif (roughly eight highly homologous variants). Enrichment of disease-linked clones was reportedly significant in matched ankylosing spondylitis synovial fluid.

Libraries of TCR beta came from quantitative 5'-RACE with molecular barcodes. TCRdb analysed the 5' RACE reads with MiXCR anew, one entry per CDR3 protein. Of about 400,000 distinct CDR3 sequences in the sample, approximately 20% were seen once. The CDR3 extends over 11 amino acids. Germline lookup yields CDR1 DFQATT and CDR2 SNEGSKA (reference sequence). As regards this clonotype: Its antigen remains unknown.

This TCR was sampled from a male donor with ankylosing spondylitis or in good health (not recorded which). Sequenced material: blood, either unsorted or a sorted T cell fraction (not recorded which). The V call is TRBV20-1, the J call TRBJ1-3, with D unresolved. The CDR3 sequence: CTAFSGNTIYF. As DNA, the CDR3 is TGCACCGCTTTCTCTGGAAACACCATATATTTT.